This TCR beta chain was documented in a study of T cells in Graves' hyperthyroidism and ophthalmopathy. RNA transcripts yielded amplified TCR beta CDR3 regions. During a first-round RT-PCR of the TCR CDR3, the HTBI primer set was used. In TCRdb, the multiplex PCR reads were re-called with MiXCR into one record per CDR3 protein. The table records hundreds of thousands of distinct CDR3 sequences, just over 45% of them present only once. Patients were aged 18 to 65, had disease duration under 2 months, and had newly diagnosed hyperthyroidism. This clonotype was observed a few times. The antigen is not known. Whole-study findings and limits: Blood also held most thyroid clonotypes expanded beyond 0.001. In the analysis, a 13 V-J model separated ophthalmopathy from stable hyperthyroidism. Ophthalmopathy got predicted by the model a median approximately 6 months before its onset.

The CDR3 sequence is 16 residues long. V was trimmed by 4 bases and J by 3 bases, leaving 18 bases between them. Germline values: CDR1 KGHDR, CDR2 SFDVKD. This TCR was sampled from a woman aged 18-35 years with Graves' hyperthyroidism. The J gene is TRBJ2-7, the V gene TRBV24-1, with a tentative D call TRBD1 (6 bases). Sequenced: peripheral blood or thyroid tissue (not recorded which). CDR3 protein: CATSDKTTGRVYEQYF. CDR3 coding DNA: TGTGCCACCAGTGACAAGACGACAGGCAGGGTCTACGAGCAGTACTTC.